The present T cell receptor (beta chain) was sequenced within a study of blood T cell repertoires in COVID-19. At the level of the study: Collection of acute and convalescent COVID-19 samples took place in the United States, Italy and Spain. Sources were T cells, B-cell-depleted T cells, or PBMCs; the material itself was cDNA or gDNA.

In the original analysis: For nucleated cells, counts were estimated from reference gene primer amplification. The method was immunoSEQ multiplex PCR; TCRdb's version includes in-frame clones alone and lacks a portion of them. That table furnishes V, J and clone size, whereas the DNA furnished D and trimming. The sample carries around 80,000 clones, around nine tenths recorded once. This CDR3 is 15 amino acids long. V was trimmed by 2 bases and J by 0 bases, leaving 7 bases between them. In germline, CDR1 is LGHNT, CDR2 FRNRAP. The specimen sequenced was peripheral blood. The J gene is TRBJ2-2, the V gene TRBV12-5; D uncertain. The TCR comes from a man at least 80 years old with active or convalescent COVID-19. CDR3 DNA sequence: TGTGCTAGTGGTTTGCCACGGTCGAACACCGGGGAGCTGTTTTTT. As protein: CASGLPRSNTGELFF.